Listed here are 27 T cell receptor beta chains from one sample, sequenced in a study of T cell responses to AZD1222 COVID-19 vaccine. The data were produced by immunoSEQ multiplex PCR, yet TCRdb's version contains in-frame clones alone and is incomplete. The sample holds tens of thousands of clones; around 73% are singletons and the top ten take more than 20%. This sample comprised peripheral blood, obtained on day 0 of AZD1222 vaccination. The receptor source for this set is an adult in good health.

This clone was observed a few times. This sequence joins TRBV4-1 and TRBJ2-1; 14 bases line up with TRBD2. The V gene end was trimmed by 0 bases and the J gene end by 4 bases; junction bases not matched to a gene: 8. Per the germline V gene, CDR1 is MGHRA and CDR2 is YSYEKL. The CDR3 runs 19 residues. The CDR3 DNA is TGCGCCAGCAGCCAAGATCCGGGACTAGCGGGAGTGCAGTACAATGAGCAGTTCTTC. Residues: CASSQDPGLAGVQYNEQFF.

The rearrangement uses TRBV7-2 and TRBJ1-2; TRBD1 aligns across 8 bases. From germline, CDR1 is SGHTA and CDR2 FQGNSA. J gave up 3 bases and V 4 bases, and 4 bases lay outside the gene matches. CDR3 length equals 14 residues. The CDR3 here is CASSYQQGDYGYTF. DNA for the CDR3: TGTGCCAGCAGCTACCAACAGGGGGACTATGGCTACACCTTC.

The chain has TRBV30 and TRBJ2-6; TRBD1 agrees at 8 bases. V lost 6 bases, J lost 0 bases, and 7 bases stayed unmatched. The V gene's germline CDR1 is GTSNPN and CDR2 SVGIG (reference sequence). The CDR3 has 16 amino acids. CDR3 region: CACTGQGSSGANVLTF. The CDR3, as DNA: TGTGCCTGCACCGGACAGGGCAGCTCTGGGGCCAACGTCCTGACTTTC.

V gene TRBV6-2 or TRBV6-3 combines with J gene TRBJ2-2, with 8 bases fitting TRBD2. Germline values: CDR1 MNHEY, CDR2 SVGEGT. CDR3 length: 17 residues. The trim removed 5 bases at V and 1 base at J, leaving 9 bases unmatched. The CDR3 loop reads CASSPRGSGRNTGELFF. DNA of the CDR3: TGTGCCAGCAGTCCCCGGGGGAGCGGGAGGAACACCGGGGAGCTGTTTTTT.

This clone has ten or more counts. The CDR3, as DNA: TGTGCCAGCAGCTTCCTAGGACAAGTGCAGTTCTTC. This translates into CASSFLGQVQFF. This chain joins TRBV11-2 and TRBJ2-1; the D gene is possibly TRBD1 (5 bases). V was shortened by 3 bases and J by 12 bases, with 12 bases between the two germline ends. CDR3 length: 12 residues. Germline V gene data show CDR1 as SGHAT and CDR2 as FQNNGV.

The chain combines TRBV2 with TRBJ2-5, with D perhaps TRBD1 (5 bases). The germline V gene encodes CDR1 SNHLY and CDR2 FYNNEI. V dropped 7 bases and J dropped 3 bases, with 12 bases sitting between them. This CDR3 has 13 amino acids. The CDR3 DNA is TGTGCCAGCATCGCACAGGCCAAAGAGACCCAGTACTTC. This codes for CASIAQAKETQYF.

The chain joins TRBV7-9 to TRBJ2-2; D may be TRBD2 (6 bases). V lost 4 bases and J lost 7, with 16 bases in between. Germline CDR1 is SEHNR and CDR2 is FQNEAQ (reference sequence). The CDR3 consists of 15 residues. The CDR3 protein is CASSSGSGRGGELFF. The CDR3 DNA is TGTGCCAGCAGCTCCGGCTCAGGGCGGGGCGGGGAGCTGTTTTTT.

The chain joins TRBV30 to TRBJ1-5; D is unresolved. CDR1 is GTSNPN and CDR2 is SVGIG in the germline V gene (reference sequence). V dropped 5 bases and J dropped 4 bases, with 6 bases sitting between them. The CDR3 is 11 amino acids. CDR3 loop: CAWGENQPQHF. CDR3 bases: TGTGCCTGGGGTGAAAATCAGCCCCAGCATTTT.

This chain links TRBV7-2 with TRBJ2-2; weak D call: TRBD1 (5 bases). Germline CDR1 is SGHTA and CDR2 is FQGNSA. V was clipped by 5 bases and J by 2 bases, with 9 bases between them. The CDR3 has 14 amino acids. DNA of the CDR3: TGTGCCAGCAGCGGGGCAGTTAACACCGGGGAGCTGTTTTTT. Translating it yields CASSGAVNTGELFF.

This chain uses TRBV7-8 with TRBJ1-4, with D unresolved. Per the germline V gene, CDR1 is SGHVS and CDR2 is FQNEAQ. V lost 4 bases and J lost 4, with 10 bases in between. The CDR3 spans 14 residues. The CDR3 sequence is CASSSQTGNEKLFF. The DNA of the CDR3 is TGTGCCAGCAGCTCCCAGACTGGTAATGAAAAACTGTTTTTT.

This clone was counted a few times. The V call is TRBV20-1, the J call TRBJ1-5; no clear D. V was shortened by 3 bases and J by 0 bases, with 6 bases between the two germline ends. The CDR3 runs 13 residues. Germline V gene lookup returns CDR1 DFQATT and CDR2 SNEGSKA (reference sequence). The CDR3 loop reads CSASLDSNQPQHF. The CDR3 DNA sequence: TGCAGTGCTAGTTTGGATAGCAATCAGCCCCAGCATTTT.

The J gene is TRBJ2-1, the V gene TRBV9, with TRBD2 matching 8 bases. The germline V gene encodes CDR1 SGDLS and CDR2 YYNGEE. This CDR3 spans 17 amino acids. V was clipped by 0 bases and J by 0 bases; unmatched bases: 5. The CDR3 loop is CASSVGGSGASYNEQFF. CDR3 DNA sequence: TGTGCCAGCAGCGTAGGGGGTAGCGGGGCCTCCTACAATGAGCAGTTCTTC.

The rearrangement links TRBV5-4 to TRBJ1-1; maybe TRBD1 (6 bases). The germline gives CDR1 SGHNT, CDR2 YYREEE (reference sequence). The V end was cut by 4 bases, the J end by 7 bases, with 14 bases between. CDR3 length equals 13 residues. The CDR3 region has the DNA TGTGCCAGCAGCCCAGGGGACGCCAGTGAAGCTTTCTTT. As protein: CASSPGDASEAFF.

This clone was recorded once. The V and J genes are TRBV7-6 and TRBJ2-5; perhaps TRBD1 as D (6 bases). The V gene's germline CDR1 is SGHVS and CDR2 FNYEAQ. There are 13 residues in the CDR3. Trimming left V 1 base short and J 7 bases short, with 10 bases between. The DNA for the CDR3 is TGTGCCAGCAGCTTAGATACAGGGACGACCCAGTACTTC. Amino acid sequence: CASSLDTGTTQYF.

This clone is a singleton in its sample. V and J are TRBV15 and TRBJ1-6; D call uncertain. V was clipped by 0 bases and J by 13 bases, with 22 bases between them. This CDR3 has 17 amino acids. Per germline, CDR1 LNHNV and CDR2 YYDKDF (reference sequence). CDR3 loop: CATSRDLTTGSQSPLHF. CDR3 coding DNA: TGTGCCACCAGCAGAGACCTAACGACGGGCAGCCAAAGTCCCCTCCACTTT.

The gene calls are TRBV7-2 and TRBJ2-3, with TRBD1 matching over 7 bases. This CDR3 is 13 amino acids long. Trimming cost V 3 bases and J 3 bases; bases outside gene matches: 0. Per the germline V gene, CDR1 is SGHTA and CDR2 is FQGNSA. DNA for the CDR3: TGTGCCAGCAGCTTGGGACAGACAGATACGCAGTATTTT. Protein: CASSLGQTDTQYF. Full variable domain (missing parts from reference TRBV7-2 and TRBJ2-3): GAGVSQSPSNKVTEKGKDVELRCDPISGHTALYWYRQSLGQGLEFLIYFQGNSAPDKSGLPSDRFSAERTGGSVSTLTIQRTQQEDSAVYLCASSLGQTDTQYFGPGTRLTVL.

This chain connects TRBV6-2 or TRBV6-3 to TRBJ2-2, with 10 bases lining up with TRBD1. Germline CDR1 and CDR2: MNHEY and SVGEGT. This CDR3 contains 16 residues. V was clipped by 6 bases and J by 3 bases; unmatched bases: 7. CDR3 loop: CASSPDRGQYTGELFF. The CDR3 DNA is TGTGCCAGCAGCCCCGACAGGGGGCAGTACACCGGGGAGCTGTTTTTT.

The V and J genes are TRBV24-1 and TRBJ2-1; TRBD2 agrees at 9 bases. The germline CDR1 and CDR2 sequences are KGHDR and SFDVKD. CDR3 length equals 17 residues. Trimming at V came to 5 bases and at J to 8 bases, leaving 15 bases not matched to a gene. The CDR3 coding sequence is TGTGCCACCAGTGTCCCCCAGCGGGCTAGCGGGACCCATGAGCAGTTCTTC. Translated: CATSVPQRASGTHEQFF.

The chain recombines TRBV18 with TRBJ2-3, with D perhaps being TRBD1 or TRBD2 (5 bases each). The V end was cut by 2 bases, the J end by 2 bases, with 17 bases between. CDR1 and CDR2 from the germline V gene are KGHSH and LQKENI. The CDR3 length is 17 residues. The CDR3 nucleotides read TGTGCCAGCTCACCAGTTGAAGGGACGAGGGACACAGATACGCAGTATTTT. This sequence encodes CASSPVEGTRDTDTQYF.

This sequence joins TRBV27 and TRBJ2-7, with a weak D call TRBD1 (5 bases). Germline V gene data show CDR1 as MNHEY and CDR2 as SMNVEV (reference sequence). Trimming left V 5 bases short and J 8 bases short, with 22 bases between. The CDR3 extends over 15 amino acids. The CDR3: CASSPLDPAGIKQYF. CDR3 nucleotide sequence: TGTGCCAGCAGTCCTCTGGACCCAGCAGGGATCAAGCAGTACTTC.

This clone has only one observation. This sequence joins TRBV5-6 and TRBJ2-5; no clear D gene. Germline CDR1 reads SGHDT; CDR2 reads YYEEEE. The CDR3 has 14 amino acids. Between the trimmed V and J ends, which lost 5 bases and 1 base, there was a span of 12 bases. The CDR3 here is CASRTTGSQETQYF. DNA for the CDR3: TGTGCCAGCAGGACGACGGGTTCCCAAGAGACCCAGTACTTC. Looking up the rest from reference TRBV5-6 and TRBJ2-5 gives the full variable domain: DAGVTQSPTHLIKTRGQQVTLRCSPKSGHDTVSWYQQALGQGPQFIFQYYEEEERQRGNFPDRFSGHQFPNYSSELNVNALLLGDSALYLCASRTTGSQETQYFGPGTRLLVL.

The chain uses TRBV4-2 and TRBJ1-2; D perhaps matches TRBD1 (5 bases). Germline-derived CDR1 and CDR2 are LGHNA and YNFKEQ. The V gene lost 0 bases and the J gene lost 2 bases, with 7 bases spanning the gap. The CDR3 length is 14 residues. The CDR3 DNA reads as TGTGCCAGCAGCCAAGATGGGGGAAACTATGGCTACACCTTC. Encoded protein: CASSQDGGNYGYTF.

V gene TRBV27 combines with J gene TRBJ1-2; no clear D. Trimming took off 4 bases at V and 3 bases at J, with 12 bases between the two ends. CDR3 length equals 14 residues. Germline values: CDR1 MNHEY, CDR2 SMNVEV (reference sequence). The CDR3 region has the DNA TGTGCCAGCAGTTCCCGGGAGGGCCACTATGGCTACACCTTC. Amino acids: CASSSREGHYGYTF.

The chain employs TRBV6-2 or TRBV6-3 and TRBJ1-1; D is unclear. This CDR3 region has 14 residues. Trimming removed 2 bases at V and 1 base at J, with 8 bases between. Germline CDR1 and CDR2: MNHEY and SVGEGT. Here the CDR3 DNA reads TGTGCCAGCAGTTACAGATCAGGGAACACTGAAGCTTTCTTT. It encodes CASSYRSGNTEAFF.

The table lists this clone with a few counts. This sequence joins TRBV19 and TRBJ1-1; maybe TRBD1 (6 bases). The CDR3 is made up of 14 amino acids. V was pared by 5 bases and J by 2 bases, with 12 bases between. Germline V gene data show CDR1 as LNHDA and CDR2 as SQIVND (reference sequence). The DNA of the CDR3 is TGTGCCAGTAGTTTGGAGGGGGTAAACACTGAAGCTTTCTTT. This encodes CASSLEGVNTEAFF.

The chain uses TRBV4-1 and TRBJ1-3, with unresolved D. From germline, CDR1 is MGHRA and CDR2 YSYEKL. The CDR3 has 16 residues. V was clipped by 0 bases and J by 0 bases, with 9 bases between them. Here the CDR3 reads CASSQEYRYSGNTIYF. CDR3 sequence (DNA): TGCGCCAGCAGCCAAGAGTACAGATACTCTGGAAACACCATATATTTT.

The CDR3 region is CASSHSASPEAFF. The CDR3 DNA is TGTGCCAGCAGCCACTCAGCGTCACCTGAAGCTTTCTTT. V gene TRBV14 combines with J gene TRBJ1-1; D remains unclear. The V end was cut by 3 bases, the J end by 6 bases, with 11 bases between. The germline V gene encodes CDR1 SGHDN and CDR2 FVKESK. This CDR3 comprises 13 residues.